The clone carrying this TCR beta chain was found once. Samples from alopecia areata patients were lesional scalp punch biopsies and peripheral blood. The sample originates from a study of CD8+ T cells in alopecia areata. V was trimmed by 8 bases and J by 3 bases, leaving 14 bases between them. This CDR3 has 15 amino acids. Per germline, CDR1 MNHEY and CDR2 SVGAGI. RNA extraction was followed by reverse transcription into cDNA, which acted as the sequencing template. Data came from immunoSEQ multiplex PCR; TCRdb stores just in-frame clones and leaves some out. The data show hundreds of thousands of clones, under 70% seen once.

The starting material was CD4+ T cells sorted from blood, obtained at week 0. The sequence came from a human donor with alopecia areata. The rearrangement joins TRBV6-5 to TRBJ2-6; D call uncertain. CDR3 coding DNA: TGTGCCAGCGGTGTCTTGGCACGTGGGGCCAACGTCCTGACTTTC. Translation: CASGVLARGANVLTF.